The 15 T cell receptor beta chains listed next were all sequenced from one sample in a study of cytomegalovirus exposure and HLA in healthy donors. The PCR used 60 Vbeta and 13 Jbeta primers. Some clones are missing from TCRdb's copy, which holds only in-frame ones; the method was immunoSEQ multiplex PCR. The sample has roughly 160,000 clones; roughly 80% are singletons. Sample: PBMCs. All receptors derive from a male donor in good health and CMV-seropositive.

The chain recombines TRBV14 with TRBJ1-1; TRBD1 might be the D (6 bases). From germline, CDR1 is SGHDN and CDR2 FVKESK. Trimming removed 4 bases from V and 7 bases from J, with 13 bases in between. The CDR3 is 13 residues long. DNA of the CDR3: TGTGCCAGCAGCCGAGCGCTACAGGGTGAAGCTTTCTTT. Amino acid sequence: CASSRALQGEAFF.

This clone showed up just a few times. The rearrangement links TRBV15 to TRBJ2-2, with 11 bases lining up with TRBD2. After removal of 0 bases from V and 6 bases from J, the junction contained 9 bases not matched to a gene. CDR3 length equals 18 residues. The germline V gene encodes CDR1 LNHNV and CDR2 YYDKDF (reference sequence). CDR3 loop: CATSREGSGGARAGELFF. The CDR3 DNA is TGTGCCACCAGCAGAGAGGGTAGCGGGGGGGCTCGGGCCGGGGAGCTGTTTTTT.

V and J are TRBV28 and TRBJ2-4; 9 bases are shared with TRBD2. The germline gives CDR1 MDHEN, CDR2 SYDVKM. The CDR3 runs to 15 residues. J gave up 5 bases and V 6 bases, and 8 bases lay outside the gene matches. The CDR3 here is CASSQSSGRENIQYF. CDR3 bases: TGTGCCAGCAGCCAAAGTAGCGGGAGAGAAAACATTCAGTACTTC.

In this sample, this clone turned up a few times. The chain recombines TRBV5-4 with TRBJ2-1; 13 nucleotides match TRBD2. The CDR3 runs to 15 residues. V trimming: 2 bases; J trimming: 9 bases; junction bases outside the gene matches: 5. From germline, CDR1 is SGHNT and CDR2 YYREEE (reference sequence). The CDR3 bases are TGTGCCAGCAGCTTAGGGACTAGCGGGATTCCTGAGCAGTTCTTC. Translating it yields CASSLGTSGIPEQFF.

The chain joins TRBV5-5 to TRBJ2-2; 7 bases line up with TRBD1. The trim removed 2 bases at V and 4 bases at J, leaving 2 bases unmatched. Germline V gene sequence: CDR1 SGHKS, CDR2 YYEKEE (reference sequence). The length of the CDR3 is 14 residues. CDR3 loop: CASSLGDSTGELFF. In DNA form, the CDR3 reads TGTGCCAGCAGCTTAGGGGACAGCACCGGGGAGCTGTTTTTT.

The rearrangement joins TRBV2 to TRBJ1-6; D possibly corresponds to TRBD1 (6 bases). CDR3 length: 15 residues. Germline V CDR1 and CDR2: SNHLY, FYNNEI. Trimming pared 2 bases from V and 11 bases from J, leaving 16 bases between. This chain's CDR3 is CASSEKGGEWAPLHF. Written as DNA, the CDR3 is TGTGCCAGCAGTGAAAAGGGGGGGGAGTGGGCACCCCTCCACTTT.

This clone is a singleton in its sample. The chain uses TRBV6-4 and TRBJ1-1, with D hard to call. This CDR3 region has 14 residues. Deletions cut 5 bases from V and 1 base from J, with 11 bases between. Germline assignment: CDR1 MRHNA and CDR2 SNTAGT. The CDR3 DNA follows: TGTGCCAGCAGTACCATGGCGGGGAACACTGAAGCTTTCTTT. The encoded protein is CASSTMAGNTEAFF.

This clone has a handful of counts. The gene calls are TRBV6-1 and TRBJ2-7; D not resolved. The CDR3 has 13 residues. V was pared by 10 bases and J by 0 bases, with 13 bases between. Per germline, CDR1 MNHNS and CDR2 SASEGT. The CDR3 sequence: CATGVGPSYEQYF. CDR3 nucleotides: TGTGCCACCGGAGTTGGCCCCTCCTACGAGCAGTACTTC.

This clone was detected a few times. The CDR3 DNA reads TGTGCCATCAGTCCTGCGGGGACAGCTAATGAAAAACTGTTTTTT. Residues: CAISPAGTANEKLFF. This sequence joins TRBV10-3 and TRBJ1-4; TRBD1 matches 7 bases. The germline gives CDR1 ENHRY, CDR2 SYGVKD. Trimming took 5 bases from V and 3 from J; bases not matched to a gene: 6. The CDR3 loop spans 15 amino acids.

CDR3 nucleotides: TGTGCCAGCAGCTTGCCCGGACTAGCGGATTACAATGAGCAGTTCTTC. This gives the protein CASSLPGLADYNEQFF. The rearrangement joins TRBV5-4 to TRBJ2-1; 10 bases match TRBD2. There are 16 residues in the CDR3. V shed 1 base, J shed 4 bases, and the junction held 5 bases outside the gene matches. Germline values: CDR1 SGHNT, CDR2 YYREEE (reference sequence). The full variable domain, with the rest looked up from reference TRBV5-4 and TRBJ2-1, is ETGVTQSPTHLIKTRGQQVTLRCSSQSGHNTVSWYQQALGQGPQFIFQYYREEENGRGNFPPRFSGLQFPNYSSELNVNALELDDSALYLCASSLPGLADYNEQFFGPGTRLTVL.

The gene calls are TRBV18 and TRBJ2-7, with D unclear. V was shortened by 1 base and J by 2 bases, with 3 bases between the two germline ends. Germline values: CDR1 KGHSH, CDR2 LQKENI. This CDR3 is built from 12 residues. CDR3 nucleotides: TGTGCCAGCTCACCACTCACCTACGAGCAGTACTTC. Protein sequence: CASSPLTYEQYF.

V is TRBV19 and J is TRBJ1-1; D gene unclear. Trimming stripped 4 bases from V and 1 base from J, with 16 bases between. This CDR3 spans 16 amino acids. CDR1 is LNHDA, CDR2 SQIVND, per germline (reference sequence). The chain's CDR3 is CASSNRHLGENTEAFF. CDR3 in DNA: TGTGCCAGTAGTAATAGACACCTCGGGGAGAACACTGAAGCTTTCTTT. The whole variable domain, filled in from reference TRBV19 and TRBJ1-1, reads DGGITQSPKYLFRKEGQNVTLSCEQNLNHDAMYWYRQDPGQGLRLIYYSQIVNDFQKGDIAEGYSVSREKKESFPLTVTSAQKNPTAFYLCASSNRHLGENTEAFFGQGTRLTVV.

This chain links TRBV5-6 with TRBJ2-2; possible D gene TRBD1, 5 bases. From germline, CDR1 is SGHDT and CDR2 YYEEEE. V lost 1 base and J 7 bases, leaving 11 bases between the germline ends. The CDR3 sequence is 14 residues long. The CDR3 region has the DNA TGTGCCAGCAGCTTGCCAGGGATGGGCGGGGAGCTGTTTTTT. This sequence encodes CASSLPGMGGELFF.

Of note for this clone: A junction end diverges from the germline sequence, so it may reflect a read error. This rearrangement joins TRBV30 to TRBJ2-4; D perhaps matches TRBD2 (6 bases). This CDR3 has 15 amino acids. CDR1 and CDR2 (germline): GTSNPN, SVGIG (reference sequence). DNA for the CDR3: TGTGCCTGGAGTGTACAAGGCGGACTACGAAACAGTCAGTACTTC. Translated: CAWSVQGGLRNSQYF. Full variable domain (rest looked up from reference TRBV30 and TRBJ2-4): SQTIHQWPATLVQPVGSPLSLECTVEGTSNPNLYWYRQAAGRGLQLLFYSVGIGQISSEVPQNLSASRPQDRQFILSSKKLLLSDSGFYLCAWSVQGGLRNSQYFGAGTRLSVL.

The rearrangement joins TRBV30 to TRBJ2-4; 8 nucleotides agree with TRBD1. Trimming removed 1 base from V and 7 bases from J; junction bases left unmatched: 6. Per the germline V gene, CDR1 is GTSNPN and CDR2 is SVGIG (reference sequence). The CDR3 consists of 14 residues. In DNA, the CDR3 is TGTGCCTGGAGTGCTACAGGGGGGACGAACATTCAGTACTTC. It is translated as CAWSATGGTNIQYF. The full variable domain, rest sourced from reference TRBV30 and TRBJ2-4, is SQTIHQWPATLVQPVGSPLSLECTVEGTSNPNLYWYRQAAGRGLQLLFYSVGIGQISSEVPQNLSASRPQDRQFILSSKKLLLSDSGFYLCAWSATGGTNIQYFGAGTRLSVL.